This T cell receptor beta chain was documented in a study of human T cells and chemical hapten exposure (dated by TCRdb to the early 2020s). With regard to the full study: For sensitization, 2% DPC in acetone was applied to an approximately 2 cm by approximately 2 cm area of upper inner arm skin. Patch testing was done on the upper back using Finn chambers containing 0.01% DPC, and results were scored after 6 days according to International Contact Dermatitis Research Group standards. Libraries were pooled for sequencing, and per-sample TCR yields varied mainly because of small differences in library volumes within the pool. The patient cohort, mostly female, included alopecia areata with under or over 50% scalp involvement, alopecia totalis and alopecia universalis. Blood for TCR sequencing was provided by twenty-nine alopecia patients at one to four time points (pre-sensitization, 2, 6 and 24 weeks). Throughout the approximately 22-week study period, patients were also given weekly therapeutic DPC doses on the scalp. This study followed changes in the peripheral blood TCR repertoire in vivo during primary and secondary sensitization of alopecia patients to the hapten diphenylcyclopropenone (DPC). Patient blood was sampled pre-sensitization (week 0) and at 2, 6 and about 24 weeks after DPC sensitization. The paper's findings and limits, for the study overall: Patch test score correlated positively with the number of PT1 expanded TCRs, reaching significance at thresholds 8, 16 and 32 but not at 4. Compared with pre-sensitization or healthy control sets, expanded TCRs formed significantly more large CDR3 similarity clusters, which is consistent with antigen-driven responses. Because all patients had alopecia, a presumed autoimmune disease, the immune response of the patients might differ from that of healthy individuals. After repeated subsampling, the strength of the expansion versus patch-test correlation and the threshold at which it became significant changed. DPC sensitization did not change how many TCRs were above 1 in 1000 frequency, and no evidence was found of alterations in global repertoire structure.

What this sample's time point label stands for: pre-sensitization, week 0. The meaning of the sample's treatment or condition label: therapeutic diphenylcyclopropenone sensitization with weekly scalp DPC. Blood at each patch-test visit was drawn before the patch test was applied. To be eligible, patients had to be aged 18 to 70, diagnosed with alopecia and judged suitable for DPC therapy, while pregnant patients were excluded. Total RNA was isolated from unfractionated whole blood collected in Tempus Blood RNA tubes. This clonotype was seen at least ten times. Its cognate antigen has yet to be identified. Base-call qualities are not available, and no considerably larger clone is one nucleotide away. Library preparation was by RACE. Sequencing took place on a NextSeq 500. During library preparation, unique molecular identifiers were attached to individual cDNA molecules so that TCRs could be counted in a quantitative, reproducible way. For every blood RNA sample, sequencing covered both the TCR alpha and TCR beta chains. Per the original workflow: Samples had a median of approximately 93,000 TCRs, with a range from roughly 20,000 to 690,600. The Decombinator software suite was used to annotate the V, J and CDR3 of the TCR reads. Every sample was subsampled to the same number of TCRs (28,000) for the PS versus PT1 abundance plots. TCRs were defined as expanded if absent before sensitization and observed at least eight times at the 2-week time point. TCRdb cleaned the public reads at Q25 with fastp, built clones with MiXCR and kept in-frame beta chains. Rows matching on CDR3 protein sequence are summarized as one entry with the most common DNA and genes. The V and J calls reflect TCRdb's pipeline rather than the authors' work. The sample yields 250,000 or so distinct CDR3 sequences; 8.6% were counted once. The ten largest make up 2% to 2.5% of the sample.

V is clipped by 4 bases and J by 2 bases, and the sequence between their germline boundaries is 9 bases long. The germline V gene supplies CDR1 SGHDT and CDR2 YYEEEE. Inclusive of the bounding cysteine and phenylalanine, the CDR3 is 13 residues long. Only the CDR3 DNA stays, 39 bases, in frame from base 1. The TCR was taken from a middle-aged woman with alopecia areata. Some clones in this sample may be carry-over from other donors' samples. The sequence is built from TRBV5-6 and TRBJ1-2, with the D gene too uncertain to name. The material was whole blood, obtained in connection with sensitization to the hapten diphenylcyclopropenone (DPC). Read as DNA, the sequence is TGTGCCAGCAGCAGCATAAAGAACTATGGCTACACCTTC. Translated, it reads CASSSIKNYGYTF. The reference TRBV5-6 and TRBJ1-2 proteins fill in what lies around the CDR3, so the full variable domain reads DAGVTQSPTHLIKTRGQQVTLRCSPKSGHDTVSWYQQALGQGPQFIFQYYEEEERQRGNFPDRFSGHQFPNYSSELNVNALLLGDSALYLCASSSIKNYGYTFGSGTRLTVV.